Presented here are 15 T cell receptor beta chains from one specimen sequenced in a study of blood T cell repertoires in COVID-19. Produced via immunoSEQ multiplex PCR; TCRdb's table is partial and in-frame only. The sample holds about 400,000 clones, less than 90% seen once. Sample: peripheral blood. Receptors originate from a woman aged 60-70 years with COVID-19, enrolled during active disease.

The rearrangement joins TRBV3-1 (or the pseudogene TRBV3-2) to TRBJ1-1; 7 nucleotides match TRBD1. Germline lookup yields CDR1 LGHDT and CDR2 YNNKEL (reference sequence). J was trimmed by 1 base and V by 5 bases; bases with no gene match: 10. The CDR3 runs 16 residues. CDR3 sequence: CASSGGGGGWNTEAFF. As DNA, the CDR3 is TGTGCCAGCAGCGGCGGAGGGGGCGGGTGGAACACTGAAGCTTTCTTT.

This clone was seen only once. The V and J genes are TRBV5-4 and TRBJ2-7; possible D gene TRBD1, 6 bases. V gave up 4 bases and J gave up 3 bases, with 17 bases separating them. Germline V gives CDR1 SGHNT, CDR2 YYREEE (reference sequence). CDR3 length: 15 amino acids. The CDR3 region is CASSPDQGLGYEQYF. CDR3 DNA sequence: TGTGCCAGCAGCCCGGACCAGGGGTTAGGCTACGAGCAGTACTTC.

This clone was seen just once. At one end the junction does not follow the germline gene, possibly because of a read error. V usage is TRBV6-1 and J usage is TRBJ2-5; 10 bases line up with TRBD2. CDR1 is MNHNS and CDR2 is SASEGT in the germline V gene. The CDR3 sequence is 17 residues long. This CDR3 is CASSKALVAGGGETQYF. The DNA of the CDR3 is TGTGCCAGCAGTAAAGCCTTAGTAGCGGGGGGCGGGGAGACCCAGTACTTC.

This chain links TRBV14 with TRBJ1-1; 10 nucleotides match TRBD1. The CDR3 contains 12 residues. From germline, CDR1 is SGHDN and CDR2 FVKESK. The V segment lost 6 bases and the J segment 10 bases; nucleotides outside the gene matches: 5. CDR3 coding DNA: TGTGCCAGCAGGCATGACAGGGGGCCAGCTTTCTTT. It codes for CASRHDRGPAFF.

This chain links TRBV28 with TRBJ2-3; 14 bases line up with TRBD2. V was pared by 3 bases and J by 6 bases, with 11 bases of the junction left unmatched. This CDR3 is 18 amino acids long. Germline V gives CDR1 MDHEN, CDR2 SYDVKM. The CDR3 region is CASSLGSTSGGAADTQYF. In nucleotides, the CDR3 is TGTGCCAGCAGTTTGGGGTCGACTAGCGGGGGGGCCGCGGATACGCAGTATTTT.

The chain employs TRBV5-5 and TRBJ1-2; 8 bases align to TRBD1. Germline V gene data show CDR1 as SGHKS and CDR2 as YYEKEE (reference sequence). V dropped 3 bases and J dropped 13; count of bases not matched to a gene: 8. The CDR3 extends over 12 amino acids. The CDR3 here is CASSSGTGLITF. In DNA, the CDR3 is TGTGCCAGCAGCTCAGGGACAGGCCTAATCACCTTC.

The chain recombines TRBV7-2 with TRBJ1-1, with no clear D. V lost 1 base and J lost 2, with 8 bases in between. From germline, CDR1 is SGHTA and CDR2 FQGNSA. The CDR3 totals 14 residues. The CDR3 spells CASSLDYYNTEAFF. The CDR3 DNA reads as TGTGCCAGCAGCTTAGACTACTATAACACTGAAGCTTTCTTT.

CDR3 nucleotide sequence: TGTGCCAGCAGTGACCCGGGGGTGACTAGCGGGGATTACGAGCAGTACTTC. Encoded protein: CASSDPGVTSGDYEQYF. V and J are TRBV6-1 and TRBJ2-7; the match to TRBD2 covers 11 bases. Trimming at V came to 3 bases and at J to 4 bases, leaving 11 bases not matched to a gene. This CDR3 has 17 residues. CDR1 is MNHNS and CDR2 is SASEGT in the germline V gene.

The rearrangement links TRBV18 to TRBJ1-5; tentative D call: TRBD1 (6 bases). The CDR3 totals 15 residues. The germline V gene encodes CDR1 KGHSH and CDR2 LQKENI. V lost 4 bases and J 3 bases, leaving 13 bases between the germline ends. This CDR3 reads CASSLRGNLNQPQHF. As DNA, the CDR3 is TGTGCCAGCTCACTCAGGGGAAACCTCAATCAGCCCCAGCATTTT. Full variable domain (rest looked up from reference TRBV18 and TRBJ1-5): NAGVMQNPRHLVRRRGQEARLRCSPMKGHSHVYWYRQLPEEGLKFMVYLQKENIIDESGMPKERFSAEFPKEGPSILRIQQVVRGDSAAYFCASSLRGNLNQPQHFGDGTRLSIL.

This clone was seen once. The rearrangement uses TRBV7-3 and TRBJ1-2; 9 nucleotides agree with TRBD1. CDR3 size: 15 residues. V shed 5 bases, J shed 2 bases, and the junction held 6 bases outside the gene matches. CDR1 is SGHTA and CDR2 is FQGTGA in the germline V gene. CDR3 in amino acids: CASSPGDRVNYGYTF. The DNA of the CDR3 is TGTGCCAGCAGCCCAGGGGACAGGGTAAACTATGGCTACACCTTC.

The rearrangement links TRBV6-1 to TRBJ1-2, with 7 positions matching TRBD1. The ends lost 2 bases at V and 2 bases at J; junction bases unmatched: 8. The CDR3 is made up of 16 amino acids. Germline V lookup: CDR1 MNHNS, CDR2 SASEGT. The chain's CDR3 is CASSEYAVRGNYGYTF. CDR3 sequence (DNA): TGTGCCAGCAGTGAATATGCGGTCAGGGGGAACTATGGCTACACCTTC.

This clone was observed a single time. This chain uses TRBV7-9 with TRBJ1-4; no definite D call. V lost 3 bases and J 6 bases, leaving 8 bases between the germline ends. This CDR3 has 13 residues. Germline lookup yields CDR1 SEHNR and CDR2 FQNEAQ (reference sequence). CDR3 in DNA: TGTGCCAGCAGCTTCCCATCGGATGAAAAACTGTTTTTT. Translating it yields CASSFPSDEKLFF.

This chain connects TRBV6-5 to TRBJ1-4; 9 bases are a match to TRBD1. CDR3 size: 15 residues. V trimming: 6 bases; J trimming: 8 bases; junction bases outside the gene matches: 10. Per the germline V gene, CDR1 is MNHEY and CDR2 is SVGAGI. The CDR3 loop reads CASSLQGAIGEKLFF. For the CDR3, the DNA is TGTGCCAGCAGCCTACAGGGGGCAATAGGGGAAAAACTGTTTTTT.

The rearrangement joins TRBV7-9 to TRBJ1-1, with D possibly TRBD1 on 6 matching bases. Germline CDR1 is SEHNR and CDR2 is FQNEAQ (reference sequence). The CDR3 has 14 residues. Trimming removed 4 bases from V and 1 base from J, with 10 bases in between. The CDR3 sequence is CASSSQGSNTEAFF. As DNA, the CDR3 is TGTGCCAGCAGCTCACAGGGCTCGAACACTGAAGCTTTCTTT.

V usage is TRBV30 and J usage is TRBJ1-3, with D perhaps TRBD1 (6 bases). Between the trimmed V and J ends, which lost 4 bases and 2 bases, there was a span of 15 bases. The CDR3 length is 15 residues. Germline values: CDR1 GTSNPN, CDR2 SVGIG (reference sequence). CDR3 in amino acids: CAWTPLGATGNTIYF. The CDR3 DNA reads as TGTGCCTGGACCCCCCTGGGGGCGACTGGAAACACCATATATTTT.